The entry that follows covers one T cell receptor (beta chain) sequence. A read error may account for a junction end that differs from germline. Repertoires were generated with immunoSEQ multiplex PCR, while TCRdb's copy carries only in-frame clones and drops some. The table has 150,000 to 200,000 clones, 70% to 90% seen once. This sample was included in a study of blood T cell repertoires in COVID-19. Turning to the study itself: Sample material is recorded as cDNA or gDNA derived from T cells, B-cell-depleted T cells, or PBMCs.

The CDR3 is 16 amino acids. Germline V gives CDR1 SGHTA, CDR2 FQGNSA. The rearrangement uses TRBV7-2 and TRBJ2-1; D not certain. Sequencing was done on a sample of peripheral blood. This TCR was recovered from a woman aged 25-40 years with acute or convalescent COVID-19. Here the CDR3 reads CASSSPRPRSYNEQFF. CDR3 in DNA: TGTGCTAGCAGCTCCCCCCGTCCCCGCTCCTACAATGAGCAGTTCTTC. Full variable domain (missing parts from reference TRBV7-2 and TRBJ2-1): GAGVSQSPSNKVTEKGKDVELRCDPISGHTALYWYRQSLGQGLEFLIYFQGNSAPDKSGLPSDRFSAERTGGSVSTLTIQRTQQEDSAVYLCASSSPRPRSYNEQFFGPGTRLTVL.